These 31 T cell receptor beta chains came from one sample sequenced in a study of T-cell reconstitution after alpha-beta-depleted transplantation in children. Unique molecular identifiers featured in how the TCRbeta library was prepared. TCRdb passed the PCR reads through MiXCR, listing each CDR3 protein once. Among about 500,000 distinct CDR3 sequences, 9.5% to 12% were seen once, and the ten largest hold 11% to 15%. The sample in question was PBMCs, mostly from graft donor cells, obtained 180 days after TCRalphabeta/CD19-depleted stem cell transplant. The origin of the receptors is a female patient aged 2-15 years who had a stem cell transplant for aplastic anemia, so the T cells may come from the graft donor.

This clonotype was seen many times. The V and J genes are TRBV7-6 and TRBJ2-7; 7 bases agree with TRBD2. V was clipped by 2 bases and J by 4 bases; unmatched bases: 11. The CDR3 is 16 residues long. Germline V lookup: CDR1 SGHVS, CDR2 FNYEAQ. CDR3: CASSLPPLAGFYEQYF. The CDR3 DNA sequence: TGTGCCAGCAGCTTACCACCGTTAGCGGGTTTTTACGAGCAGTACTTC.

This clonotype showed up many times. The chain joins TRBV12-3 or TRBV12-4 to TRBJ2-3; no definite D call. The CDR3 is made up of 17 amino acids. Trimming removed 0 bases at V and 5 bases at J, with 18 bases between. The CDR3 reads CASSLAADLWVKDTQYF. In DNA, the CDR3 is TGTGCCAGCAGTTTAGCGGCAGATCTTTGGGTCAAAGATACGCAGTATTTT.

This clonotype showed up many times. The chain uses TRBV3-1 and TRBJ2-3; D uncertain. In germline, CDR1 is LGHDT, CDR2 YNNKEL (reference sequence). Trimming cost V 5 bases and J 8 bases, with 14 bases left between them. This CDR3 is 13 amino acids long. For the CDR3, the DNA is TGTGCCAGCAGCACGAGTCCCCTCGGTACGCAGTATTTT. Residues: CASSTSPLGTQYF.

The V and J genes are TRBV27 and TRBJ2-3, with 9 bases lining up with TRBD2. The germline V gene encodes CDR1 MNHEY and CDR2 SMNVEV (reference sequence). The CDR3 runs to 10 residues. CDR3 coding DNA: TGTCGGGCGGGAGGGCATACGCAGTATTTT. Its translation: CRAGGHTQYF.

The CDR3 DNA follows: TGTGCCAGCAGCTTCGTCCCTGGCCGCACAGATACGCAGTATTTT. It specifies CASSFVPGRTDTQYF. V gene TRBV7-2 combines with J gene TRBJ2-3; no clear D gene. The CDR3 is 15 residues long. Trimming left V 3 bases short and J 1 base short, with 11 bases between. Germline loops: CDR1 SGHTA, CDR2 FQGNSA.

This clonotype was counted a few times. V is TRBV9 and J is TRBJ2-3, with 11 bases matching TRBD2. Per germline, CDR1 SGDLS and CDR2 YYNGEE. The CDR3 loop spans 17 amino acids. V lost 2 bases to trimming and J lost 5 bases; unmatched junction nucleotides: 10. CDR3 DNA sequence: TGTGCCAGCAGCGTCCTTGATAGCGGGAGGGCCATAGATACGCAGTATTTT. Protein sequence: CASSVLDSGRAIDTQYF.

This clonotype was seen a handful of times. The rearrangement uses TRBV3-1 and TRBJ1-2; a possible D gene is TRBD1 (5 bases). In germline, CDR1 is LGHDT, CDR2 YNNKEL (reference sequence). The V end lost 1 base, the J end lost 4 bases, and 10 bases lay between the germline ends. CDR3 size: 14 residues. CDR3: CASSQGRQSYGYTF. CDR3 nucleotide sequence: TGTGCCAGCAGCCAAGGCCGACAGTCCTATGGCTACACCTTC.

This clonotype was seen a handful of times. The genes are TRBV11-2 and TRBJ2-1; 7 bases line up with TRBD2. V was clipped by 0 bases and J by 0 bases; unmatched bases: 8. This CDR3 is 18 amino acids long. The germline gives CDR1 SGHAT, CDR2 FQNNGV. This CDR3 is CASSLDPPSGSSYNEQFF. For the CDR3, the DNA is TGTGCCAGCAGCTTAGATCCCCCTAGCGGAAGCTCCTACAATGAGCAGTTCTTC.

This clonotype was detected a few times. The chain joins TRBV7-2 to TRBJ2-2; weak D call: TRBD2 (6 bases). This CDR3 is built from 16 residues. Germline CDR1 SGHTA, CDR2 FQGNSA. Trimming pared 4 bases from V and 2 bases from J, leaving 14 bases between. CDR3: CASSYTFSGNTGELFF. CDR3 coding DNA: TGTGCCAGCAGCTACACCTTTAGCGGTAACACCGGGGAGCTGTTTTTT.

This clonotype was recorded a few times. The chain links TRBV15 to TRBJ2-5; D call uncertain. Trimming removed 2 bases at V and 4 bases at J, with 8 bases between. From germline, CDR1 is LNHNV and CDR2 YYDKDF (reference sequence). This CDR3 contains 13 residues. CDR3 coding DNA: TGTGCCACCAGCAGACCCCTTATAGAGACCCAGTACTTC. Encoded protein: CATSRPLIETQYF.

The J gene is TRBJ2-1, the V gene TRBV19; 10 bases are shared with TRBD2. Per the germline V gene, CDR1 is LNHDA and CDR2 is SQIVND (reference sequence). The CDR3 is 20 amino acids. Losses at the gene ends were 4 bases for V and 7 bases for J; bases not matched to a gene: 22. The CDR3 coding sequence is TGTGCCAGTAGTACTTTCCTCACGGCGTACAGGGTGACTAGCGGGAATGAGCAGTTCTTC. Translated, it gives CASSTFLTAYRVTSGNEQFF.

The chain couples TRBV7-9 to TRBJ2-2; D perhaps matches TRBD2 (6 bases). Germline V gene sequence: CDR1 SEHNR, CDR2 FQNEAQ (reference sequence). V lost 5 bases to trimming and J lost 0 bases, with 13 bases between them. This CDR3 is built from 16 residues. CDR3 DNA: TGTGCCAGCAGCCCCCGCCCTAGCGCGAACACCGGGGAGCTGTTTTTT. Residues: CASSPRPSANTGELFF.

This clonotype was found a few times. V usage is TRBV6-2 or TRBV6-3 and J usage is TRBJ2-4; D is possibly TRBD1 or TRBD2 (5 bases each). The germline V gene encodes CDR1 MNHEY and CDR2 SVGEGT. V lost 3 bases and J 0 bases, leaving 9 bases between the germline ends. CDR3 length equals 15 residues. CDR3 coding DNA: TGTGCCAGCAGTTATCCCGGGACAGCCAAAAACATTCAGTACTTC. The encoded protein is CASSYPGTAKNIQYF.

Many counts were recorded for this clonotype. The rearrangement links TRBV5-6 to TRBJ1-5, with TRBD1 matching over 8 bases. The CDR3 sequence is 16 residues long. Germline CDR1 is SGHDT and CDR2 is YYEEEE. The V and J ends lost 0 bases and 1 base, in that order; junction bases with no gene match: 3. CDR3 in amino acids: CASSLGTGWSNQPQHF. The DNA of the CDR3 is TGTGCCAGCAGCTTGGGGACAGGGTGGAGCAATCAGCCCCAGCATTTT.

This clonotype turned up a few times. The rearrangement joins TRBV12-3 or TRBV12-4 to TRBJ2-1; TRBD2 is a possible D gene (5 bases). Trimming stripped 4 bases from V and 8 bases from J, with 15 bases between. The CDR3 has 14 amino acids. DNA for the CDR3: TGTGCCAGCAGTTACCGGGATTTGGCGGATGAGCAGTTCTTC. Translated: CASSYRDLADEQFF.

At least ten counts were recorded for this clonotype. V gene TRBV5-1 combines with J gene TRBJ2-7, with TRBD1 identical over 8 bases. The germline CDR1 and CDR2 sequences are SGHRS and YFSETQ. The trim removed 3 bases at V and 1 base at J, leaving 3 bases unmatched. The CDR3 consists of 14 residues. CDR3 nucleotide sequence: TGCGCCAGCAGCTCCCGGGACAGGTCCTACGAGCAGTACTTC. This gives the protein CASSSRDRSYEQYF.

The rearrangement links TRBV13 to TRBJ2-1; 8 bases align to TRBD2. The length of the CDR3 is 16 residues. The V gene end was trimmed by 5 bases and the J gene end by 8 bases; junction bases not matched to a gene: 14. The germline gives CDR1 PRHDT, CDR2 FYEKMQ (reference sequence). CDR3 in DNA: TGTGCCAGCAGCAGGTTGTGGGGACTAGGAAAAGATGAGCAGTTCTTC. Amino acids: CASSRLWGLGKDEQFF.

The chain combines TRBV6-5 with TRBJ1-1, with TRBD1 matching over 7 bases. The J segment lost 3 bases and the V segment lost 0 bases, leaving 4 bases of the junction unmatched. CDR3 length: 15 residues. Germline assignment: CDR1 MNHEY and CDR2 SVGAGI. CDR3 protein: CASSYSRDRDTEAFF. The CDR3 bases are TGTGCCAGCAGTTACTCAAGAGACAGGGACACTGAAGCTTTCTTT.

V and J are TRBV27 and TRBJ1-2; the D gene is possibly TRBD1 (6 bases). The germline gives CDR1 MNHEY, CDR2 SMNVEV (reference sequence). The ends were cut back, 3 bases at V and 8 bases at J, with 22 bases in the middle. The CDR3 totals 16 residues. The CDR3 reads CASSLYTETGGGGYTF. In nucleotides, the CDR3 is TGTGCCAGCAGTTTGTATACCGAGACAGGAGGAGGAGGCTACACCTTC.

This clonotype was seen only once. The rearrangement joins TRBV6-5 to TRBJ2-2, with 7 positions matching TRBD2. This CDR3 contains 17 residues. V lost 3 bases and J lost 7; bases outside the gene matches: 14. The germline V gene has CDR1 MNHEY and CDR2 SVGAGI. This CDR3 is CASSYGPGRGRSGELFF. CDR3 DNA: TGTGCCAGCAGTTATGGCCCAGGGAGGGGCCGAAGCGGGGAGCTGTTTTTT.

This clonotype was detected many times. The chain is built from TRBV7-2 and TRBJ2-3; tentative D call: TRBD1 (6 bases). The ends were cut back, 4 bases at V and 4 bases at J, with 9 bases in the middle. Germline loops: CDR1 SGHTA, CDR2 FQGNSA. This CDR3 is built from 13 residues. The CDR3 is CASSSRGADTQYF. The CDR3 DNA reads as TGTGCCAGCAGCTCCAGGGGCGCAGATACGCAGTATTTT.

The J gene is TRBJ2-7, the V gene TRBV20-1; possible D gene TRBD2, 6 bases. Trimming removed 3 bases at V and 3 bases at J, with 9 bases between. The CDR3 sequence is 12 residues long. Germline CDR1 and CDR2: DFQATT and SNEGSKA (reference sequence). CDR3 bases: TGCAGTGCTAGTTGGGGGGACTACGAGCAGTACGTC. Translation: CSASWGDYEQYV.

There are a few counts of this clonotype. This chain joins TRBV28 and TRBJ2-7; D possibly corresponds to TRBD2 (6 bases). This CDR3 region has 13 residues. Trimming stripped 8 bases from V and 2 bases from J, with 13 bases between. CDR1 is MDHEN and CDR2 is SYDVKM in the germline V gene. The CDR3 spells CASAREVTYEQYF. In DNA form, the CDR3 reads TGTGCCAGCGCGAGGGAGGTGACCTACGAGCAGTACTTC.

This clonotype was observed a few times. V is TRBV19 and J is TRBJ1-5, with 9 bases aligning to TRBD1. Germline CDR1 LNHDA, CDR2 SQIVND (reference sequence). V was pared by 7 bases and J by 0 bases, with 10 bases of the junction left unmatched. The CDR3 totals 17 residues. The CDR3 DNA is TGTGCCAGTACCGAACTGGGACAGGGCTATAGCAATCAGCCCCAGCATTTT. As protein: CASTELGQGYSNQPQHF.

V is TRBV6-1 and J is TRBJ1-2, with 8 bases fitting TRBD1. Germline V CDR1 and CDR2: MNHNS, SASEGT. The CDR3 has 14 amino acids. The J segment lost 7 bases and the V segment lost 6 bases, leaving 10 bases of the junction unmatched. In nucleotides, the CDR3 is TGTGCCAGCAGCGTCCCCGGGACAGGCCGTGGCTACACCTTC. Translation gives CASSVPGTGRGYTF.

This clonotype was detected a few times. The chain carries TRBV7-2 and TRBJ2-7, with 12 bases that match TRBD2. In germline, CDR1 is SGHTA, CDR2 FQGNSA. CDR3 length: 15 residues. The V and J ends lost 5 bases and 0 bases, in that order; junction bases with no gene match: 2. The CDR3, as DNA: TGTGCCAGCAGCCGGACTAGCGGGGCCTCCTACGAGCAGTACTTC. Translated: CASSRTSGASYEQYF.

The V call is TRBV7-9, the J call TRBJ1-2; the match to TRBD1 covers 9 bases. With V trimmed by 3 bases and J by 6 bases, 2 bases remained unmatched. Germline assignment: CDR1 SEHNR and CDR2 FQNEAQ (reference sequence). The CDR3 contains 13 residues. Here the CDR3 reads CASSFRTGDGYTF. The CDR3, as DNA: TGTGCCAGCAGCTTTCGGACAGGGGATGGCTACACCTTC.

V usage is TRBV3-1 and J usage is TRBJ1-4, with D perhaps matching TRBD1 (6 bases). CDR3 length: 13 amino acids. Germline lookup yields CDR1 LGHDT and CDR2 YNNKEL (reference sequence). V shed 3 bases and J shed 14 bases, with 16 bases lying between them. CDR3 loop: CASSQGGGNALFF. For the CDR3, the DNA is TGTGCCAGCAGCCAGGGAGGGGGTAATGCCCTGTTTTTT. Using reference TRBV3-1 and TRBJ1-4 for the parts outside the CDR3, the full variable domain is DTAVSQTPKYLVTQMGNDKSIKCEQNLGHDTMYWYKQDSKKFLKIMFSYNNKELIINETVPNRFSPKSPDKAHLNLHINSLELGDSAVYFCASSQGGGNALFFGSGTQLSVL.

This clonotype appeared many times. The chain recombines TRBV28 with TRBJ2-1; D uncertain. Germline V gives CDR1 MDHEN, CDR2 SYDVKM. The CDR3 loop spans 13 amino acids. V shed 3 bases and J shed 6 bases, with 9 bases lying between them. The CDR3, as DNA: TGTGCCAGCAGTTTTAACGTCCCCAATGAGCAGTTCTTC. The encoded protein is CASSFNVPNEQFF.

The J gene is TRBJ2-3, the V gene TRBV7-2; TRBD1 is a possible D gene (6 bases). Trimming left V 3 bases short and J 6 bases short, with 13 bases between. Germline CDR1 reads SGHTA; CDR2 reads FQGNSA. The CDR3 has 14 residues. In nucleotides, the CDR3 is TGTGCCAGCAGCTTCTGGGGGCAATGGGATACGCAGTATTTT. Its protein product is CASSFWGQWDTQYF. The whole variable domain, filled in from reference TRBV7-2 and TRBJ2-3, reads GAGVSQSPSNKVTEKGKDVELRCDPISGHTALYWYRQSLGQGLEFLIYFQGNSAPDKSGLPSDRFSAERTGGSVSTLTIQRTQQEDSAVYLCASSFWGQWDTQYFGPGTRLTVL.

This clonotype was recorded a few times. This chain connects TRBV6-2 or TRBV6-3 to TRBJ2-7; no definite D call. V lost 7 bases, J lost 1 base, and 17 bases lay in between. Germline assignment: CDR1 MNHEY and CDR2 SVGEGT. The CDR3 extends over 15 amino acids. CDR3 nucleotides: TGTGCCAGCACTACCGGTCTATGTTCTTCCTACGAGCAGTACGTC. This gives the protein CASTTGLCSSYEQYV.